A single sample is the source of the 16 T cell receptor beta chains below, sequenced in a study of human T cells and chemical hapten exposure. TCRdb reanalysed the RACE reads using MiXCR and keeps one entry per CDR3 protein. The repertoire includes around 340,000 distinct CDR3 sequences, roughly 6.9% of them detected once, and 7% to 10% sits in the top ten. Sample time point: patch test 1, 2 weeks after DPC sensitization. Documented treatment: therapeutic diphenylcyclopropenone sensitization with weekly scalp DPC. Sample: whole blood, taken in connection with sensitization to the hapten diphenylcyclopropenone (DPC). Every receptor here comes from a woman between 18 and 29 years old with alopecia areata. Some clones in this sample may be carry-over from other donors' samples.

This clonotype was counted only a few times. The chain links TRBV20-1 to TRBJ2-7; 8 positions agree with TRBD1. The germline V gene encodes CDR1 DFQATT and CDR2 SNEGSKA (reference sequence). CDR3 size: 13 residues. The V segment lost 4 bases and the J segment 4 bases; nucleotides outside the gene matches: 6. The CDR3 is CSAIGQGGYEQYF. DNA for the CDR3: TGCAGTGCTATAGGACAGGGAGGATACGAGCAGTACTTC.

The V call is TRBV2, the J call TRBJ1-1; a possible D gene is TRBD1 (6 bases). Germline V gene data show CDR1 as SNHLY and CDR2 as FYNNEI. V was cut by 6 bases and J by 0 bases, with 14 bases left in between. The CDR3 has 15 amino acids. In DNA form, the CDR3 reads TGTGCCAGCAGAGAACAGGGCTTCATGAACACTGAAGCTTTCTTT. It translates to CASREQGFMNTEAFF.

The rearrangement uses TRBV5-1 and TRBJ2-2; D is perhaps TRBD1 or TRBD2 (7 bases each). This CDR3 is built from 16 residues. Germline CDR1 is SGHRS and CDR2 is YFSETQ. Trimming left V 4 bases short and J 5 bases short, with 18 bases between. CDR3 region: CASSLDPRGGTGELFF. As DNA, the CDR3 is TGCGCCAGCAGCCTGGACCCCAGGGGGGGGACCGGGGAGCTGTTTTTT.

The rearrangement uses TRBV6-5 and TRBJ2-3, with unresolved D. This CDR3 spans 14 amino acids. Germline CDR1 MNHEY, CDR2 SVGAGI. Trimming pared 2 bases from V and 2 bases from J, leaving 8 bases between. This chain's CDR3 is CASSYNLDTDTQYF. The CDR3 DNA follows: TGTGCCAGCAGTTACAACCTAGACACAGATACGCAGTATTTT.

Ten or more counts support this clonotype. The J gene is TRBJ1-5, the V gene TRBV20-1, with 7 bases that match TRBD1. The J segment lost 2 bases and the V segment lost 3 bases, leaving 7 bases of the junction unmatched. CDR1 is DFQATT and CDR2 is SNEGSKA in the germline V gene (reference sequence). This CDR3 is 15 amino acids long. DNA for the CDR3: TGCAGTGCTAGCCGGAATACAGGGGGCAATCAGCCCCAGCATTTT. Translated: CSASRNTGGNQPQHF.

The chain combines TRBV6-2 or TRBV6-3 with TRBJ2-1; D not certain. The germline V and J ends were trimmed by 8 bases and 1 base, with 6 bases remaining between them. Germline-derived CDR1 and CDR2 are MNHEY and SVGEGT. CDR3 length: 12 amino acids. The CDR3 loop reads CASGQSYNEQFF. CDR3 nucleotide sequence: TGTGCCAGCGGGCAATCCTACAATGAGCAGTTCTTC.

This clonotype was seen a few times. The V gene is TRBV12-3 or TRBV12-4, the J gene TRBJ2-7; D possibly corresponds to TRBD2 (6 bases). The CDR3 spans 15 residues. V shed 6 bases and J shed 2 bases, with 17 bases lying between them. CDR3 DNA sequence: TGTGCCAGCAGCGAAGCTGGGACGGGAGCCTACGAGCAGTACTTC. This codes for CASSEAGTGAYEQYF.

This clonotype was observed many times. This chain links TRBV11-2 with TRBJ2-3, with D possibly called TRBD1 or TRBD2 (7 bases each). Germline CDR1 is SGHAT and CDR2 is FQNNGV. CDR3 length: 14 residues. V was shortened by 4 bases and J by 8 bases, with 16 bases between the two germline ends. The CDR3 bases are TGTGCCAGCAGCTCCTTGACAGGGAGGGGTACGCAGTATTTT. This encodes CASSSLTGRGTQYF. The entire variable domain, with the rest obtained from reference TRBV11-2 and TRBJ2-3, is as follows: EAGVAQSPRYKIIEKRQSVAFWCNPISGHATLYWYQQILGQGPKLLIQFQNNGVVDDSQLPKDRFSAERLKGVDSTLKIQPAKLEDSAVYLCASSSLTGRGTQYFGPGTRLTVL.

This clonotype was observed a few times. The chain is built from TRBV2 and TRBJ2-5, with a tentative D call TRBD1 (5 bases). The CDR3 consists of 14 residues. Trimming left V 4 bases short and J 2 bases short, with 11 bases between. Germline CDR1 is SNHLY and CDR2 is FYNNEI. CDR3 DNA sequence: TGTGCCAGCAGTGCCCGACAGAAACAAGAGACCCAGTACTTC. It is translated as CASSARQKQETQYF. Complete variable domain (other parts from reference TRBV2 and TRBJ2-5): EPEVTQTPSHQVTQMGQEVILRCVPISNHLYFYWYRQILGQKVEFLVSFYNNEISEKSEIFDDQFSVERPDGSNFTLKIRSTKLEDSAMYFCASSARQKQETQYFGPGTRLLVL.

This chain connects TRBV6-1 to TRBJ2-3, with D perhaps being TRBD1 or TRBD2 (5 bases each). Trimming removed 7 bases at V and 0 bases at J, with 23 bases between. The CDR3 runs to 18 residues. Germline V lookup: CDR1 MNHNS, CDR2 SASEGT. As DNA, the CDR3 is TGTGCCAGCATCGTAAGACGGGGCCGAGCCCTTAGCACAGATACGCAGTATTTT. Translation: CASIVRRGRALSTDTQYF.

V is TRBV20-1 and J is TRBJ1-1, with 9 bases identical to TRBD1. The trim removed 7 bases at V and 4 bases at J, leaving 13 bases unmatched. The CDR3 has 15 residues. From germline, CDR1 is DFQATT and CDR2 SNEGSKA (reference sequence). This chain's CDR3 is CSDSNRGRGGTEAFF. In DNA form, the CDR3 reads TGCAGTGACTCAAACAGGGGGCGCGGAGGCACTGAAGCTTTCTTT.

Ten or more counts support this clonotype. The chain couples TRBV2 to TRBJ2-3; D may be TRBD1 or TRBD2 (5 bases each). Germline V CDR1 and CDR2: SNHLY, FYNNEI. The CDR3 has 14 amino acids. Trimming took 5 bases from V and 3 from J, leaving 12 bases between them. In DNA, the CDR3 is TGTGCCAGCAGTCGGGACGGAAATACAGATACGCAGTATTTT. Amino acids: CASSRDGNTDTQYF.

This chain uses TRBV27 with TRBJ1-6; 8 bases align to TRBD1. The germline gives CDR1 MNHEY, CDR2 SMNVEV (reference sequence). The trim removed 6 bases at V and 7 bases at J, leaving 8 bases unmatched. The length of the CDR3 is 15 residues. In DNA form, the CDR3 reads TGTGCCAGCAGGGCGGACAGGGTGAGGAATTCACCCCTCCACTTT. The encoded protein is CASRADRVRNSPLHF.

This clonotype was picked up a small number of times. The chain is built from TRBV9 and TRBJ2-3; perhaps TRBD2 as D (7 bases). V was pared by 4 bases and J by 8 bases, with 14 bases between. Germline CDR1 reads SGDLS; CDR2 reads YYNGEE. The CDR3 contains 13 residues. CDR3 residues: CASSRERGGTQYF. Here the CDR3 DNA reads TGTGCCAGCAGCCGAGAAAGGGGGGGTACGCAGTATTTT.

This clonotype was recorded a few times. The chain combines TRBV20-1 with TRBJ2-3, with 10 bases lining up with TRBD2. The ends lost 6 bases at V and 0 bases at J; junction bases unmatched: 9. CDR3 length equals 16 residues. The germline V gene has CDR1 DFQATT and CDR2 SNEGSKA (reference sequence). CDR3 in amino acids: CSARSPSGGSTDTQYF. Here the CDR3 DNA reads TGCAGTGCCCGGTCCCCTAGCGGGGGTAGCACAGATACGCAGTATTTT.

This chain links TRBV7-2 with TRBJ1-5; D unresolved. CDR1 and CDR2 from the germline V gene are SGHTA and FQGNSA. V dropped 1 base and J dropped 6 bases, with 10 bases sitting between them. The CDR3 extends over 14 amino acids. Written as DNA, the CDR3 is TGTGCCAGCAGCTTAGACCACTGGCGTCAGCCCCAGCATTTT. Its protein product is CASSLDHWRQPQHF.